These 14 T cell receptor beta chains were all obtained from the same sample, sequenced in a study of cytomegalovirus exposure and HLA in healthy donors. 60 Vbeta and 13 Jbeta primers were used in PCR. Repertoires were generated with immunoSEQ multiplex PCR, while TCRdb's copy carries only in-frame clones and drops some. The table includes 170,000 or so clones, roughly 78% detected once. What was sequenced was PBMCs. These receptor sequences come from a boy aged 5-17 years in good health and CMV-seronegative.

The chain employs TRBV5-1 and TRBJ1-4; D gene unclear. V was cut by 7 bases and J by 7 bases, with 14 bases left in between. The CDR3 is made up of 13 amino acids. The V gene's germline CDR1 is SGHRS and CDR2 YFSETQ. As DNA, the CDR3 is TGCGCCAGCGGCGGGGAGTTAGGTGAAAAACTGTTTTTT. Encoded protein: CASGGELGEKLFF.

The chain joins TRBV19 to TRBJ2-3; TRBD2 agrees at 10 bases. Trimming cost V 4 bases and J 0 bases; bases outside gene matches: 4. Germline V gene data show CDR1 as LNHDA and CDR2 as SQIVND (reference sequence). This CDR3 has 16 residues. The CDR3 protein is CASSSYSGGSTDTQYF. The DNA for the CDR3 is TGTGCCAGTAGTAGTTATAGCGGGGGGAGCACAGATACGCAGTATTTT.

The chain employs TRBV9 and TRBJ1-1, with TRBD1 matching over 8 bases. Germline V gene lookup returns CDR1 SGDLS and CDR2 YYNGEE. The V gene end was trimmed by 4 bases and the J gene end by 1 base; junction bases not matched to a gene: 3. The CDR3 covers 14 residues. CDR3 sequence: CASSLTGGNTEAFF. Written as DNA, the CDR3 is TGTGCCAGCAGCCTCACAGGGGGGAACACTGAAGCTTTCTTT.

This chain connects TRBV30 to TRBJ1-5, with 7 bases identical to TRBD1. Germline loops: CDR1 GTSNPN, CDR2 SVGIG (reference sequence). With V trimmed by 6 bases and J by 7 bases, 9 bases remained unmatched. The CDR3 loop spans 13 amino acids. For the CDR3, the DNA is TGTGCCTGTGCACAGGGGCCGGAGCAGCCCCAGCATTTT. This codes for CACAQGPEQPQHF.

This sequence joins TRBV5-6 and TRBJ2-5; TRBD1 aligns across 7 bases. V gave up 3 bases and J gave up 11 bases; unmatched junction bases: 13. The germline CDR1 and CDR2 sequences are SGHDT and YYEEEE. CDR3 length: 14 residues. The CDR3 sequence is CASSSDRRTREQYF. The DNA for the CDR3 is TGTGCCAGCAGCTCGGACAGGCGGACTCGAGAGCAGTACTTC.

This rearrangement joins TRBV4-3 to TRBJ2-7, with TRBD2 matching 11 bases. CDR1 and CDR2 from the germline V gene are LGHNA and YSLEER. The junction had 2 bases not matched to a gene; V was cut back by 4 bases and J by 3 bases. The CDR3 loop spans 14 amino acids. The CDR3 is CASSLTSGSYEQYF. The DNA of the CDR3 is TGCGCCAGCAGCCTAACTAGCGGGAGCTACGAGCAGTACTTC.

As to this clone: Compared with germline, one end of the junction differs, possibly owing to a read error. This chain joins TRBV7-7 and TRBJ2-1; D is unclear. The CDR3 consists of 13 residues. The germline gives CDR1 SSHAT, CDR2 FNYEAQ (reference sequence). The CDR3 is CASSLDLGDEQFF. CDR3 in DNA: TGTGCTAGCAGCTTAGATTTGGGCGATGAGCAGTTCTTC.

About this clone itself: The sample carries other DNA sequences with the same CDR3. The chain carries TRBV27 and TRBJ1-1, with 10 bases that match TRBD1. Germline assignment: CDR1 MNHEY and CDR2 SMNVEV (reference sequence). J lost 8 bases, V lost 6 bases, and 6 bases had no gene match. This CDR3 is built from 13 residues. The CDR3 loop reads CASSWTGGTEAFF. The CDR3 DNA sequence: TGTGCCAGCAGCTGGACAGGGGGGACCGAAGCTTTCTTT.

J is TRBJ1-1 and V is TRBV7-9; D unresolved. Germline V lookup: CDR1 SEHNR, CDR2 FQNEAQ (reference sequence). CDR3 size: 13 residues. V was shortened by 1 base and J by 4 bases, with 7 bases between the two germline ends. CDR3 sequence reads: CASSLGSSTEAFF. The CDR3 coding sequence is TGTGCCAGCAGCTTAGGTTCGAGCACTGAAGCTTTCTTT.

This chain joins TRBV5-6 and TRBJ1-1, with D possibly TRBD1 on 5 matching bases. V was trimmed by 2 bases and J by 0 bases, leaving 11 bases between them. Germline assignment: CDR1 SGHDT and CDR2 YYEEEE. The CDR3 extends over 15 amino acids. For the CDR3, the DNA is TGTGCCAGCAGCTTTGTTGACAGCCTGAACACTGAAGCTTTCTTT. Translation gives CASSFVDSLNTEAFF.

The chain joins TRBV18 to TRBJ2-7, with a weak D call TRBD2 (6 bases). In germline, CDR1 is KGHSH, CDR2 LQKENI. Trimming left V 5 bases short and J 2 bases short, with 16 bases between. This CDR3 is built from 15 residues. CDR3 bases: TGTGCCAGCTCATCTCTATCCGGGAGAGCCTACGAGCAGTACTTC. This encodes CASSSLSGRAYEQYF.

CDR3 DNA sequence: TGTGCCAGCAGCTTCAGGGGAAGGGAGACCTATGGCTACACCTTC. Protein sequence: CASSFRGRETYGYTF. The chain recombines TRBV11-2 with TRBJ1-2, with D perhaps matching TRBD1 (6 bases). The CDR3 covers 15 residues. Germline CDR1 and CDR2: SGHAT and FQNNGV. Deletions cut 3 bases from V and 4 bases from J, with 15 bases between.

The chain combines TRBV28 with TRBJ1-6, with D unclear. This CDR3 spans 11 amino acids. Trimming removed 6 bases at V and 10 bases at J, with 7 bases between. The germline gives CDR1 MDHEN, CDR2 SYDVKM. The CDR3 sequence: CASSSRSPLHF. CDR3 nucleotide sequence: TGTGCCAGCAGCTCTAGGTCACCCCTCCACTTT.

This chain uses TRBV2 with TRBJ1-5, with D possibly TRBD1 on 6 matching bases. With 5 bases removed from V and 2 bases from J, the gap between germline ends came to 16 bases. Germline values: CDR1 SNHLY, CDR2 FYNNEI. The length of the CDR3 is 16 residues. CDR3 in amino acids: CASSRQAVRGNQPQHF. The CDR3, as DNA: TGTGCCAGCAGTAGACAGGCAGTAAGGGGCAATCAGCCCCAGCATTTT. The full variable domain, rest sourced from reference TRBV2 and TRBJ1-5, is EPEVTQTPSHQVTQMGQEVILRCVPISNHLYFYWYRQILGQKVEFLVSFYNNEISEKSEIFDDQFSVERPDGSNFTLKIRSTKLEDSAMYFCASSRQAVRGNQPQHFGDGTRLSIL.